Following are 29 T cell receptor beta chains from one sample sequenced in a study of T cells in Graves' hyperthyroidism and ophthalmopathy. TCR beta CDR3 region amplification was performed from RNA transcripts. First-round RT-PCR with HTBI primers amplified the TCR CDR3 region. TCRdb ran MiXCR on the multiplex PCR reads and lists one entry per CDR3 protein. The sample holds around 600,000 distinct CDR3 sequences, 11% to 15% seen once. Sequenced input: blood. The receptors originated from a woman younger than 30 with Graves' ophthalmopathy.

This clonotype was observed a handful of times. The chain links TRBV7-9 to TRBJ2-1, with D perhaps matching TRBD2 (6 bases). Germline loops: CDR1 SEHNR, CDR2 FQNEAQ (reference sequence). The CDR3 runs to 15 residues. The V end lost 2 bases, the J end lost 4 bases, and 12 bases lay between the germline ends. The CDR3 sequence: CASSLSAGPYNEQFF. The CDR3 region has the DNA TGTGCCAGCAGCTTATCGGCGGGGCCTTACAATGAGCAGTTCTTC.

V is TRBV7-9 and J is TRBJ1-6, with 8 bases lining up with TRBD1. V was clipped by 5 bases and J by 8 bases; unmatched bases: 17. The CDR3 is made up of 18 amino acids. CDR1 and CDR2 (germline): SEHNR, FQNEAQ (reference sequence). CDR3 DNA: TGTGCCAGCAGCGGCGACAGGGGCGAATACTGGGATTATTCACCCCTCCACTTT. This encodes CASSGDRGEYWDYSPLHF.

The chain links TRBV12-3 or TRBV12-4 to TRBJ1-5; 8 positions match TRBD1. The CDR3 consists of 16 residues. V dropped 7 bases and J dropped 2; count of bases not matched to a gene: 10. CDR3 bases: TGTGCCAGCACTAGAACCGGGACAGGCCGCAATCAGCCCCAGCATTTT. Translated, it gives CASTRTGTGRNQPQHF.

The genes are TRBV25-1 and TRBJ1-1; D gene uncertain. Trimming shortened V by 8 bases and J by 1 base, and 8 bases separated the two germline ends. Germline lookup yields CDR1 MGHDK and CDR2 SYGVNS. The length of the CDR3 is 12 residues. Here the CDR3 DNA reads TGTGCCAGCGAGAAGACGAACACTGAAGCTTTCTTT. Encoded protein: CASEKTNTEAFF.

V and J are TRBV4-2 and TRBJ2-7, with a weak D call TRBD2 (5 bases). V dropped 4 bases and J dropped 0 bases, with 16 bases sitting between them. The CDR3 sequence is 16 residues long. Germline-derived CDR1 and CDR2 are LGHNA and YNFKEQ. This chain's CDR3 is CASSPKKLVISYEQYF. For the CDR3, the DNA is TGTGCCAGCAGCCCGAAAAAACTAGTCATCTCCTACGAGCAGTACTTC.

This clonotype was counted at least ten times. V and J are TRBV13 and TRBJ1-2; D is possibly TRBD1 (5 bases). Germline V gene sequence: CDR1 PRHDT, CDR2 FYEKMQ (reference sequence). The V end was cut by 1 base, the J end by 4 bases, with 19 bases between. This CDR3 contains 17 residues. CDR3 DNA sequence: TGTGCCAGCAGCTTAGTCGGGCTGGGGGTGTTTGGCTATGGCTACACCTTC. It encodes CASSLVGLGVFGYGYTF.

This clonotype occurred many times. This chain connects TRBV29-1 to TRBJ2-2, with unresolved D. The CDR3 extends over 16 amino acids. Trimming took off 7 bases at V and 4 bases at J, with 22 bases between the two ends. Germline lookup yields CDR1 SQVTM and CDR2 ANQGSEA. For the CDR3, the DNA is TGCAGCGCCAAAATGTGGGGAATGGGCGGCACCGGGGAGCTGTTTTTT. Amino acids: CSAKMWGMGGTGELFF.

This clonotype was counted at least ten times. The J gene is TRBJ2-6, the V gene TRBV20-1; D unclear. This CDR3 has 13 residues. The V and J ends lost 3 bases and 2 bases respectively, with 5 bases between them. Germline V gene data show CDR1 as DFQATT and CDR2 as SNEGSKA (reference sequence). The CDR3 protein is CSARAAGANVLTF. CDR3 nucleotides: TGCAGTGCTAGGGCGGCTGGGGCCAACGTCCTGACTTTC.

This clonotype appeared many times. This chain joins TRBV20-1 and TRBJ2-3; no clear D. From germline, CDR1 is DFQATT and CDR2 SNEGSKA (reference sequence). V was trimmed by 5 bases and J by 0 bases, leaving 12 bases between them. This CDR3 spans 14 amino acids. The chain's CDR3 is CSAPWQRSTDTQYF. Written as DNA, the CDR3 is TGCAGTGCTCCCTGGCAGAGGAGCACAGATACGCAGTATTTT.

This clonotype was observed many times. CDR3 region: CASSHRDRALSRTYEQYF. The CDR3 nucleotides read TGTGCCAGCAGTCACCGGGACAGGGCTCTCTCCCGTACTTACGAGCAGTACTTC. The chain links TRBV27 to TRBJ2-7, with 9 bases that match TRBD1. Per germline, CDR1 MNHEY and CDR2 SMNVEV (reference sequence). V dropped 5 bases and J dropped 4; count of bases not matched to a gene: 18. This CDR3 has 18 amino acids.

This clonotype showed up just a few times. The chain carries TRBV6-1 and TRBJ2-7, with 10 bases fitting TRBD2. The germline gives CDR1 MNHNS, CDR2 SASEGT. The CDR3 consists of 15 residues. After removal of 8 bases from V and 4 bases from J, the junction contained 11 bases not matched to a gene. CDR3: CASPASGREVYEQYF. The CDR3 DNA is TGTGCCAGCCCGGCTAGCGGGAGAGAGGTATACGAGCAGTACTTC.

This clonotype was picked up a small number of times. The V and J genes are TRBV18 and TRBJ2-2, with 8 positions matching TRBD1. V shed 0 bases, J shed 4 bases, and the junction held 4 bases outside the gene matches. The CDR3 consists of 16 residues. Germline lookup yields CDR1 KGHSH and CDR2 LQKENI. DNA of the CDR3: TGTGCCAGCTCACCACCCCGGACAGGGTCCACCGGGGAGCTGTTTTTT. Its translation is CASSPPRTGSTGELFF.

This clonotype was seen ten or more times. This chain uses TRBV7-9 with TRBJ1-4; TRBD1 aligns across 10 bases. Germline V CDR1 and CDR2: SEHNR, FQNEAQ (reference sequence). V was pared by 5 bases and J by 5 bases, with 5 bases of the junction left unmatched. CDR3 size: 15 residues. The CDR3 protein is CASSRGTGANEKLFF. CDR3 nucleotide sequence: TGTGCCAGCAGCAGAGGGACAGGGGCAAATGAAAAACTGTTTTTT.

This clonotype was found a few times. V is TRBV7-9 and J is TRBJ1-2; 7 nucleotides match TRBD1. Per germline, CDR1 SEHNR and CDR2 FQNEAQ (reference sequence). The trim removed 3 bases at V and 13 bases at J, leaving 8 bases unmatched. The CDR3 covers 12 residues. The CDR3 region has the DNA TGTGCCAGCAGCTTTGGGACAGATCGAAGCACCTTC. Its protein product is CASSFGTDRSTF.

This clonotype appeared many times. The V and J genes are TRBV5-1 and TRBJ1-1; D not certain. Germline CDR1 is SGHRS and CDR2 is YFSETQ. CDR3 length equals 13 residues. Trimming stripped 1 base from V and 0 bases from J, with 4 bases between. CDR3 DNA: TGCGCCAGCAGCTTGTGGCTGAACACTGAAGCTTTCTTT. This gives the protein CASSLWLNTEAFF.

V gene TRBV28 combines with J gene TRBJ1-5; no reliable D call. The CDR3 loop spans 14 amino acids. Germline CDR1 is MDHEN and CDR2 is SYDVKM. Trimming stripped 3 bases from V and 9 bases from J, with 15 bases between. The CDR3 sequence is CASSFSAHSAPQHF. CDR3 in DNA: TGTGCCAGCAGTTTCTCAGCCCATTCAGCGCCCCAGCATTTT.

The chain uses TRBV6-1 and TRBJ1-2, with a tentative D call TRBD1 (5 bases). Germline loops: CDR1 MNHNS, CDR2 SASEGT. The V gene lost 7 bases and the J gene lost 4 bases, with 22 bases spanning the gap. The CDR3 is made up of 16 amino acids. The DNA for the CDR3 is TGTGCCAGCACCCCGAGGGACGGCGGCTCTCGCTATGGCTACACCTTC. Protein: CASTPRDGGSRYGYTF.

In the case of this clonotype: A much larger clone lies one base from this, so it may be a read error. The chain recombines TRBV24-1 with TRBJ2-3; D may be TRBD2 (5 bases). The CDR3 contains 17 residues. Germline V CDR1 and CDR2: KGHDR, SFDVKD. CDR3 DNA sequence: TGTGCCACCAGTGATTCCACCAGCGGAGAGAGCACAGATATGCAGTATTTT. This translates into CATSDSTSGESTDMQYF.

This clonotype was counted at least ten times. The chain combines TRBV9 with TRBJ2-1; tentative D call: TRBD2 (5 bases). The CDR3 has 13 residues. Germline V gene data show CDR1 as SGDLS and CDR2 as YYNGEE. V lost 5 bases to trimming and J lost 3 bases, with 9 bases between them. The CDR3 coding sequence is TGTGCCAGCAGGTCAGCGGACTACAATGAGCAGTTCTTC. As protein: CASRSADYNEQFF.

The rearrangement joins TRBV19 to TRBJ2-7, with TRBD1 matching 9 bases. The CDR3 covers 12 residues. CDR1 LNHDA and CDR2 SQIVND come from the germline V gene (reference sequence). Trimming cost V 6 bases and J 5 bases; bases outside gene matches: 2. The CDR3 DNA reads TGTGCCAGTAGACGGACAGGGGACGAGCAGTACTTC. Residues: CASRRTGDEQYF.

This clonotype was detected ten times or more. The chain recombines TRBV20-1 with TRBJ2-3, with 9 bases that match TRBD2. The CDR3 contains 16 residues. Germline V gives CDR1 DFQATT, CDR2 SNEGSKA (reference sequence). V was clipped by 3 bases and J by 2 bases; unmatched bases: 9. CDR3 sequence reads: CSASGSSGTHTDTQYF. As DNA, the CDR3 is TGCAGTGCTAGCGGGTCTAGCGGGACCCACACAGATACGCAGTATTTT.

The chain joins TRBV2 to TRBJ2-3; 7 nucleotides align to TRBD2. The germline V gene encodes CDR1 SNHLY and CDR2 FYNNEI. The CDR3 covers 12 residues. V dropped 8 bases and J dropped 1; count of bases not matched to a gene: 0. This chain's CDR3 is CASGLGTDTQYF. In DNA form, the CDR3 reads TGTGCCAGCGGACTAGGCACAGATACGCAGTATTTT.

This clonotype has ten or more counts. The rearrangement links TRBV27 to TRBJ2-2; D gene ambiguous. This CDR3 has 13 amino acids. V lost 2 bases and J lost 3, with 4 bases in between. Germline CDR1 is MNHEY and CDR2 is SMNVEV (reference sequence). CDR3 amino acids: CASSLPYTGELFF. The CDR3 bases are TGTGCCAGCAGTTTACCTTACACCGGGGAGCTGTTTTTT.

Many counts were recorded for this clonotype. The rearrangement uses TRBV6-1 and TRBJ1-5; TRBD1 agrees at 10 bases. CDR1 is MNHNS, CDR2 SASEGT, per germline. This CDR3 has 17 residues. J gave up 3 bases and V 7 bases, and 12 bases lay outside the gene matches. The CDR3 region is CASILAPGQGFNQPQHF. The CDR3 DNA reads TGTGCCAGCATCCTAGCCCCGGGACAGGGGTTCAATCAGCCCCAGCATTTT.

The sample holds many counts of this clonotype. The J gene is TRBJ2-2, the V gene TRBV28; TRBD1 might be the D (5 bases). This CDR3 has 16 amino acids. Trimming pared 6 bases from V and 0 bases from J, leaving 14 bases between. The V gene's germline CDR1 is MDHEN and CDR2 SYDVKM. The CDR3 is CASSYPTGANTGELFF. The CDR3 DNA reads TGTGCCAGCAGCTACCCCACAGGAGCGAACACCGGGGAGCTGTTTTTT.

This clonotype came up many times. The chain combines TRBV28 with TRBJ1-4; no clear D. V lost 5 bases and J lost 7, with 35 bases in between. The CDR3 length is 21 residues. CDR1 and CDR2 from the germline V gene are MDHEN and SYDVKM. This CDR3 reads CASSPLPDWISLPSRIEKLFF. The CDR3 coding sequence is TGTGCCAGCAGTCCGTTACCGGACTGGATCAGTCTTCCGTCCCGCATTGAAAAACTGTTTTTT.

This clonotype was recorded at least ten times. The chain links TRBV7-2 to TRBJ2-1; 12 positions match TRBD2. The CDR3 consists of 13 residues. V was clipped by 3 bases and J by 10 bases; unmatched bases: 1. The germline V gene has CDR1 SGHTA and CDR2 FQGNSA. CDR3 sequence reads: CASSFTSGREQFF. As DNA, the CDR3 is TGTGCCAGCAGCTTTACTAGCGGGAGGGAGCAGTTCTTC.

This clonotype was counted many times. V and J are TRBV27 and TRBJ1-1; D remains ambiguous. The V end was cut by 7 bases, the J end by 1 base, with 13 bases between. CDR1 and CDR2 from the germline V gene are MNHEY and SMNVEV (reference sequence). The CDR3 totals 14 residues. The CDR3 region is CASTQGFANTEAFF. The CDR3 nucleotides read TGTGCCAGCACCCAAGGGTTTGCGAACACTGAAGCTTTCTTT.

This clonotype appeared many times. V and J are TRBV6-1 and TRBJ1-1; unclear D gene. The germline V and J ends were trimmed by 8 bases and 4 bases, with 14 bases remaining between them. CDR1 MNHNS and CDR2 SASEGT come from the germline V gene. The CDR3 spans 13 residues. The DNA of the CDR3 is TGTGCCAGCTCGAACCTACTTCCCACTGAAGCTTTCTTT. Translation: CASSNLLPTEAFF.